This T cell receptor (beta chain) was recorded in a study of metastatic and nonmetastatic thyroid tumors. Thyroid surgery had not been preceded by any treatment in any patient. There are 16 residues in the CDR3. J was trimmed by 7 bases and V by 0 bases; bases with no gene match: 12. In germline, CDR1 is MNHNS, CDR2 SASEGT. Authors' methods: The distant-metastasis classifier for papillary thyroid cancer was built from CDR3 differences across clinicopathological groups. TCRdb called clones again from the PCR reads with MiXCR. The V and J calls follow TCRdb's processing rather than the paper's. The sample yields approximately 40,000 clones, roughly 20% seen once. Study-level points and caveats: It was reported that TCR beta diversity was significantly higher in malignant thyroid tumors than benign nodules, in blood and tumor.

As regards this clone: Its cognate antigen is unknown.

The TCR comes from a female donor with papillary thyroid cancer or a benign thyroid nodule (not recorded which). Some clones in this sample may be carry-over from other donors' samples. The specimen was blood. V gene TRBV6-1 combines with J gene TRBJ2-7; 7 nucleotides line up with TRBD2. The chain's CDR3 is CASSEAGRGGPREQYF. The CDR3, as DNA: TGTGCCAGCAGTGAAGCAGGGAGGGGTGGGCCGCGGGAGCAGTACTTC.